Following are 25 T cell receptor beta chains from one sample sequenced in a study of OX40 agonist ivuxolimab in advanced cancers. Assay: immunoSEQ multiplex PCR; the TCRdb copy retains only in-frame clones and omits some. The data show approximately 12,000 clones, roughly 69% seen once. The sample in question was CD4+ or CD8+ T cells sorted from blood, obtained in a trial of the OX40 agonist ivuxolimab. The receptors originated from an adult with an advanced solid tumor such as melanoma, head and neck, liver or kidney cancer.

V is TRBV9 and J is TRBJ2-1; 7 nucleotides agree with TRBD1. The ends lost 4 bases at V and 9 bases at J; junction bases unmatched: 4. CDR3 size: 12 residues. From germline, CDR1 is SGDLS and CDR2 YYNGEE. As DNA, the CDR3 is TGTGCCAGCAGCATACAGGGGAGTGAGCAGTTCTTC. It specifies CASSIQGSEQFF.

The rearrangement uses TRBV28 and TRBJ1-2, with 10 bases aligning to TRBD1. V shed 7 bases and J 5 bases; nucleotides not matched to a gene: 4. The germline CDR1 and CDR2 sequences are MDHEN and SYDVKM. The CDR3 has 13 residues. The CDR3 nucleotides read TGTGCCAGCAAGGGGACAGGGGCTTATGGCTACACCTTC. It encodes CASKGTGAYGYTF.

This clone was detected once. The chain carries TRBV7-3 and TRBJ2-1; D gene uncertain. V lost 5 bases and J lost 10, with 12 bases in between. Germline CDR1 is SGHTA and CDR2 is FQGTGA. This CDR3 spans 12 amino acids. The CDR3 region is CASSLVLYEQFF. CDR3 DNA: TGTGCCAGCAGCCTAGTCTTATACGAGCAGTTCTTC.

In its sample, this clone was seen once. DNA of the CDR3: TGTGCCAGCAGCTTATTCCTCCACGAGCAGTACTTC. It is translated as CASSLFLHEQYF. The chain carries TRBV5-4 and TRBJ2-7; unclear D gene. Per the germline V gene, CDR1 is SGHNT and CDR2 is YYREEE (reference sequence). The CDR3 length is 12 residues. V was shortened by 2 bases and J by 5 bases, with 8 bases between the two germline ends.

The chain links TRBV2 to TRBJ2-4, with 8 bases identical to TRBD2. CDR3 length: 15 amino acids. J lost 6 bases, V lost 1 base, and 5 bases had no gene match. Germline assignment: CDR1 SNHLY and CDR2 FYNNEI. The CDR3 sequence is CASSEGTSTLNIQYF. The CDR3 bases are TGTGCCAGCAGTGAAGGGACTAGCACCTTAAACATTCAGTACTTC.

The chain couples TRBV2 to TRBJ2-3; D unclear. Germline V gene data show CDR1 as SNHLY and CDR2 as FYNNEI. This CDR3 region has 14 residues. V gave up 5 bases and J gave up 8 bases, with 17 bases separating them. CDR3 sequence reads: CASSFLATWGTQYF. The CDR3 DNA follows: TGTGCCAGCAGTTTTTTAGCTACCTGGGGTACGCAGTATTTT.

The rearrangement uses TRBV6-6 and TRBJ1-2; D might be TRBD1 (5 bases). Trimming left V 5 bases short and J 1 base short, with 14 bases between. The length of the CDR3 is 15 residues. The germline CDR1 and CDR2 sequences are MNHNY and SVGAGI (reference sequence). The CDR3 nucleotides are TGTGCCAGCAGTGACGAACAGGACCTTAACTATGGCTACACCTTC. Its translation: CASSDEQDLNYGYTF.

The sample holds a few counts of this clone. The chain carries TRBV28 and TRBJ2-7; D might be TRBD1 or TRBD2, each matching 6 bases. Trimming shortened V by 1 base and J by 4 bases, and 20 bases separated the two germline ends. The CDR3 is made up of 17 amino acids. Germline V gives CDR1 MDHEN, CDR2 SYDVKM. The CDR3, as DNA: TGTGCCAGCAGTTTATTGAGGGGGGCCCCGACTCTATACGAGCAGTACTTC. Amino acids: CASSLLRGAPTLYEQYF.

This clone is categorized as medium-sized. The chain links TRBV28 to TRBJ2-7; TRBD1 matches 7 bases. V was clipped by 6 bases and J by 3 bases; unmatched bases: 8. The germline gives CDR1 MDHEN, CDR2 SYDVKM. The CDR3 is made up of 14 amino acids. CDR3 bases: TGTGCCAGCAGCCTCGACAGGGTGGGCTACGAGCAGTACTTC. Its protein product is CASSLDRVGYEQYF.

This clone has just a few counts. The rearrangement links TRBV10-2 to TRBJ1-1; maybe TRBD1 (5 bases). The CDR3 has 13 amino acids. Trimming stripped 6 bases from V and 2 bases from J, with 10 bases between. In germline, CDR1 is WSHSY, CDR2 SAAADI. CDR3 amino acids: CASRDISNTEAFF. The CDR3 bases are TGCGCCAGCAGGGACATATCCAACACTGAAGCTTTCTTT.

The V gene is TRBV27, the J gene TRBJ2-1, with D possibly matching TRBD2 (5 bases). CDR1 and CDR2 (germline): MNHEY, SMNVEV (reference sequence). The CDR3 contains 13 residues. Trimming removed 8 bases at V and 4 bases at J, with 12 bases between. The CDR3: CASGLSLYNEQFF. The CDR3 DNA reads TGTGCCAGCGGACTTTCCTTATACAATGAGCAGTTCTTC.

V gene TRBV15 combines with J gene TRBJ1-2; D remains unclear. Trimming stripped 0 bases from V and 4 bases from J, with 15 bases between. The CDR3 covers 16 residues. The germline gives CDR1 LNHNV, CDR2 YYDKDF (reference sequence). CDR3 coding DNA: TGTGCCACCAGCAGAGATGAGACCGTCAACCTCTATGGCTACACCTTC. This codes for CATSRDETVNLYGYTF.

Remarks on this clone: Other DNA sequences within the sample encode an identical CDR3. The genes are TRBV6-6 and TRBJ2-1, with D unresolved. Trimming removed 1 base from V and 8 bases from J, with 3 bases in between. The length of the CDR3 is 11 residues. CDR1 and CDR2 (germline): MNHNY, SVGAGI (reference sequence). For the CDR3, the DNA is TGTGCCAGCAGTTACTTGGATGAGCAGTTCTTC. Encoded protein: CASSYLDEQFF.

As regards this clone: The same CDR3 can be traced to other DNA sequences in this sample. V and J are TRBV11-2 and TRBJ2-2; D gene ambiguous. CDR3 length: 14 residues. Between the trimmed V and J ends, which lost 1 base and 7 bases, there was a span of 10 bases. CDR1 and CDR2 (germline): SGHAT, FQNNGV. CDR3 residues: CASSLVGPYGELFF. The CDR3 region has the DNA TGTGCCAGCAGCTTAGTAGGACCGTACGGGGAGCTGTTTTTT.

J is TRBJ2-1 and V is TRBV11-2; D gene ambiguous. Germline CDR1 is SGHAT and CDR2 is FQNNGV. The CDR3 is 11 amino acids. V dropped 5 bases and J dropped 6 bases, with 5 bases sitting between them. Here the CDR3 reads CASSLLNEQFF. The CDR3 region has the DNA TGTGCCAGCAGCCTCCTCAATGAGCAGTTCTTC.

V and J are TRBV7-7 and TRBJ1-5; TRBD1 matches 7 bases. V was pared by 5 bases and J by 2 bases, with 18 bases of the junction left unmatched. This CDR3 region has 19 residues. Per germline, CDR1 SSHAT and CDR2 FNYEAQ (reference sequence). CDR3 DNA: TGTGCCAGCAGCCACAATCCCCCCGGACAGGCTCGTGGCAATCAGCCCCAGCATTTT. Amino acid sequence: CASSHNPPGQARGNQPQHF.

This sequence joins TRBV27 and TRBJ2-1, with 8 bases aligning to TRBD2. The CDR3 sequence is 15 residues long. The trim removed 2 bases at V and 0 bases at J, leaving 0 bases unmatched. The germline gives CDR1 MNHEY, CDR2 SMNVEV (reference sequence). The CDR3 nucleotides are TGTGCCAGCAGTTTAAGCGGGAGCTCCTACAATGAGCAGTTCTTC. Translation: CASSLSGSSYNEQFF.

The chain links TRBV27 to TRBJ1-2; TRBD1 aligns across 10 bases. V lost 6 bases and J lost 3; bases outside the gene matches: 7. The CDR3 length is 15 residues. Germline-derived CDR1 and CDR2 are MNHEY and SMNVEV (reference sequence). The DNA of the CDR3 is TGTGCCAGCAGGAGGACAGGGGGTCCCGACTATGGCTACACCTTC. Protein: CASRRTGGPDYGYTF.

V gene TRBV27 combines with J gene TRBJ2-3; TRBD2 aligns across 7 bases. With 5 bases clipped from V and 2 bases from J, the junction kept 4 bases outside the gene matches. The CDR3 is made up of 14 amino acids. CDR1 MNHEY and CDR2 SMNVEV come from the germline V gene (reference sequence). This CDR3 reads CASSALAATDTQYF. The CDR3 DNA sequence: TGTGCCAGCAGTGCCCTAGCGGCCACAGATACGCAGTATTTT.

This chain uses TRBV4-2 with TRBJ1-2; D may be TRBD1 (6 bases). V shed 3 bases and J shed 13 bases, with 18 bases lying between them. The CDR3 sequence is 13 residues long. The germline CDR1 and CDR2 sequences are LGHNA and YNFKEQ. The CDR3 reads CASSQLGAGDFTF. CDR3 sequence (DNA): TGTGCCAGCAGCCAGCTGGGGGCGGGGGACTTCACCTTC.

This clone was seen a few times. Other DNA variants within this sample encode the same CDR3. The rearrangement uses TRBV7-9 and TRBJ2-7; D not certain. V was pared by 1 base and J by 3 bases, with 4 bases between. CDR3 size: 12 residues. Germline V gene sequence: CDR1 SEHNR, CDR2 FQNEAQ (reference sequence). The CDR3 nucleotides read TGTGCCAGCAGCTTAGGAGTCTACGAGCAGTACTTC. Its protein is CASSLGVYEQYF.

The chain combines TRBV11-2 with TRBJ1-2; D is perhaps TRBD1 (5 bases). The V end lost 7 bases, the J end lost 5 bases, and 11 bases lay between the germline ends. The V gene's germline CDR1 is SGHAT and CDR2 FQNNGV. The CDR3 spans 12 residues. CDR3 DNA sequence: TGTGCCAGCACCGACCAGGGATATGGCTACACCTTC. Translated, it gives CASTDQGYGYTF.

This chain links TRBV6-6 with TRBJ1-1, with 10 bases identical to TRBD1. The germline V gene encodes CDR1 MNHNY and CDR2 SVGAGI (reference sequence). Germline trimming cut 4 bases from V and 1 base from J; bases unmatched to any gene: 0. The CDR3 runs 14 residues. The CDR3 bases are TGTGCCAGCAGTTGGGACAGGGGGAACACTGAAGCTTTCTTT. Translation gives CASSWDRGNTEAFF.

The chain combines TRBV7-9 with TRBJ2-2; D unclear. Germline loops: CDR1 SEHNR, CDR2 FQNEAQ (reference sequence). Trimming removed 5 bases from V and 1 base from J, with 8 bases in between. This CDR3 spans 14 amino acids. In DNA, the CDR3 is TGTGCCAGCAGCCCTACGAGGAACACCGGGGAGCTGTTTTTT. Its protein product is CASSPTRNTGELFF. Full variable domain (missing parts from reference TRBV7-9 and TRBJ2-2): DTGVSQNPRHKITKRGQNVTFRCDPISEHNRLYWYRQTLGQGPEFLTYFQNEAQLEKSRLLSDRFSAERPKGSFSTLEIQRTEQGDSAMYLCASSPTRNTGELFFGEGSRLTVL.

CDR3 residues: CASSEAGLAVESQYF. As DNA, the CDR3 is TGTGCCAGCAGTGAAGCGGGACTAGCGGTAGAGTCGCAGTACTTC. The chain uses TRBV6-1 and TRBJ2-5; the match to TRBD2 covers 11 bases. Germline values: CDR1 MNHNS, CDR2 SASEGT. Trimming at V came to 0 bases and at J to 11 bases, leaving 8 bases not matched to a gene. This CDR3 region has 15 residues.